The 31 T cell receptor beta chains given below trace back to one sample, sequenced in a study of blood T cell repertoires in COVID-19. TCRdb keeps only in-frame clones here, not all; method: immunoSEQ multiplex PCR. This sample has about 36,000 clones, with about 74% found just once. The sequenced sample was peripheral blood. The receptors shown here come from a man aged 55 to 69 with active COVID-19.

The J gene is TRBJ1-1, the V gene TRBV7-3, with 8 positions matching TRBD1. J was trimmed by 2 bases and V by 4 bases; bases with no gene match: 3. CDR3 length: 14 amino acids. CDR1 SGHTA and CDR2 FQGTGA come from the germline V gene. CDR3 DNA: TGTGCCAGCAGCTCCCAGGGGGCCAACACTGAAGCTTTCTTT. This encodes CASSSQGANTEAFF. Full variable domain (outside the CDR3, taken from reference TRBV7-3 and TRBJ1-1): GAGVSQTPSNKVTEKGKYVELRCDPISGHTALYWYRQSLGQGPEFLIYFQGTGAADDSGLPNDRFFAVRPEGSVSTLKIQRTERGDSAVYLCASSSQGANTEAFFGQGTRLTVV.

The chain recombines TRBV5-8 with TRBJ1-2, with a possible D match to TRBD1 (6 bases). CDR3 length equals 16 residues. V was clipped by 3 bases and J by 8 bases, with 23 bases between them. Germline values: CDR1 SGHTS, CDR2 YDEGEE. The CDR3 DNA reads TGTGCCAGCAGCTACCCGCGCGGGGGGGGCGGCAGAGGCTACACCTTC. Residues: CASSYPRGGGGRGYTF. Filled out from reference TRBV5-8 and TRBJ1-2, the complete variable domain reads EAGVTQSPTHLIKTRGQQATLRCSPISGHTSVYWYQQALGLGLQFLLWYDEGEERNRGNFPPRFSGRQFPNYSSELNVNALELEDSALYLCASSYPRGGGGRGYTFGSGTRLTVV.

CDR3 amino acids: CATRRGQGDNEQFF. CDR3 bases: TGTGCCACCCGTCGTGGACAGGGAGACAATGAGCAGTTCTTC. The gene calls are TRBV10-3 and TRBJ2-1, with 8 positions matching TRBD1. Per the germline V gene, CDR1 is ENHRY and CDR2 is SYGVKD. J gave up 5 bases and V 10 bases, and 10 bases lay outside the gene matches. This CDR3 spans 14 amino acids.

This clone was seen only a few times. This chain links TRBV4-3 with TRBJ1-2; 10 bases match TRBD1. V lost 2 bases to trimming and J lost 5 bases; unmatched junction nucleotides: 5. The CDR3 extends over 15 amino acids. Germline V lookup: CDR1 LGHNA, CDR2 YSLEER. In DNA, the CDR3 is TGCGCCAGCAGCCAAAAGGACAGGGGGGATTATGGCTACACCTTC. Its translation is CASSQKDRGDYGYTF.

The chain combines TRBV3-1 (or the pseudogene TRBV3-2) with TRBJ2-5, with 7 bases aligning to TRBD2. V was pared by 1 base and J by 8 bases, with 4 bases of the junction left unmatched. Looked up from germline, CDR1 is LGHDT and CDR2 is YNNKEL (reference sequence). This CDR3 is built from 13 residues. The CDR3 here is CASSQGGRETQYF. The CDR3 DNA is TGTGCCAGCAGCCAAGGGGGGAGGGAAACCCAGTACTTC.

The table lists this clone with a count of one. This chain connects TRBV10-3 to TRBJ2-7; 10 bases align to TRBD1. CDR1 is ENHRY and CDR2 is SYGVKD in the germline V gene. The CDR3 spans 16 residues. Trimming removed 0 bases from V and 2 bases from J; junction bases left unmatched: 4. The CDR3 DNA reads as TGTGCCATCAGTGAGTCAAGGACAGGGGGGGCCTACGAGCAGTACTTC. It is translated as CAISESRTGGAYEQYF.

Notes on this clone: Other nucleotide sequences from this sample produce the same CDR3. The chain combines TRBV4-1 with TRBJ1-2, with D uncertain. Germline CDR1 and CDR2: MGHRA and YSYEKL. Trimming removed 1 base at V and 2 bases at J, with 8 bases between. This CDR3 is 14 amino acids long. The CDR3 loop reads CASSQAAANYGYTF. CDR3 DNA: TGCGCCAGCAGCCAAGCTGCAGCGAACTATGGCTACACCTTC.

J is TRBJ2-3 and V is TRBV2; D is ambiguous. Deletions cut 3 bases from V and 1 base from J, with 14 bases between. The CDR3 length is 16 residues. CDR1 is SNHLY, CDR2 FYNNEI, per germline. The CDR3 DNA is TGTGCCAGCAGTGAGCCTACCTTAGATGGCACAGATACGCAGTATTTT. This gives the protein CASSEPTLDGTDTQYF.

The chain links TRBV5-1 to TRBJ2-1; 8 bases are shared with TRBD1. Trimming took 1 base from V and 9 from J; bases not matched to a gene: 9. The germline V gene has CDR1 SGHRS and CDR2 YFSETQ. There are 15 residues in the CDR3. The CDR3 DNA reads as TGCGCCAGCAGCTTGAGTCAGGGGGCGGCGGTTGAGCAGTTCTTC. Amino acid sequence: CASSLSQGAAVEQFF.

V gene TRBV4-3 combines with J gene TRBJ1-1; D is undetermined. CDR3 length: 13 amino acids. CDR1 LGHNA and CDR2 YSLEER come from the germline V gene. Trimming took 0 bases from V and 8 from J, leaving 10 bases between them. In DNA form, the CDR3 reads TGCGCCAGCAGCCAAGATAAAATCGGGGAAGCTTTCTTT. Translated, it gives CASSQDKIGEAFF.

J is TRBJ2-7 and V is TRBV13; possible D gene TRBD1, 6 bases. The CDR3 has 13 residues. The V and J ends lost 5 bases and 5 bases respectively, with 13 bases between them. Looked up from germline, CDR1 is PRHDT and CDR2 is FYEKMQ (reference sequence). The CDR3 loop reads CASSLTGTDEQYF. The CDR3 DNA reads TGTGCCAGCAGCCTAACAGGGACGGACGAGCAGTACTTC.

CDR3 region: CASSYTGSGEQFF. CDR3 sequence (DNA): TGTGCCAGCAGTTACACCGGGTCAGGGGAGCAGTTCTTC. The J gene is TRBJ2-1, the V gene TRBV6-5, with a tentative D call TRBD1 (5 bases). The CDR3 is made up of 13 amino acids. V gave up 2 bases and J gave up 10 bases, with 12 bases separating them. Per germline, CDR1 MNHEY and CDR2 SVGAGI.

The chain has TRBV6-2 or TRBV6-3 and TRBJ2-1, with TRBD2 matching 7 bases. Trimming took 4 bases from V and 3 from J; bases not matched to a gene: 3. Germline values: CDR1 MNHEY, CDR2 SVGEGT. The CDR3 totals 14 residues. CDR3 DNA: TGTGCCAGCAGTTCGGGGGGACGCTACAATGAGCAGTTCTTC. It specifies CASSSGGRYNEQFF.

The chain couples TRBV18 to TRBJ2-7, with D possibly being TRBD1 (6 bases). V gave up 3 bases and J gave up 4 bases, with 13 bases separating them. CDR3 length: 14 amino acids. In germline, CDR1 is KGHSH, CDR2 LQKENI. The CDR3 sequence: CASSPDRNVYEQYF. In nucleotides, the CDR3 is TGTGCCAGCTCACCCGACAGGAATGTATACGAGCAGTACTTC.

The V call is TRBV6-5, the J call TRBJ1-5; TRBD1 agrees at 9 bases. CDR1 is MNHEY and CDR2 is SVGAGI in the germline V gene. The V segment lost 9 bases and the J segment 7 bases; nucleotides outside the gene matches: 10. The CDR3 is 14 amino acids. CDR3 region: CASQRGQGHQPQHF. CDR3 DNA: TGTGCCAGTCAGCGGGGACAGGGACACCAGCCCCAGCATTTT.

The V gene is TRBV9, the J gene TRBJ1-2, with D perhaps matching TRBD1 (6 bases). Germline CDR1 and CDR2: SGDLS and YYNGEE. V was shortened by 4 bases and J by 8 bases, with 18 bases between the two germline ends. The CDR3 contains 14 residues. DNA of the CDR3: TGTGCCAGCAGCCGTCCGGGGGGCGCAGGGGGCTACACCTTC. Translated, it gives CASSRPGGAGGYTF.

This clone showed up just a few times. This chain connects TRBV13 to TRBJ1-1; TRBD1 agrees at 9 bases. This CDR3 region has 14 residues. V shed 0 bases and J 6 bases; nucleotides not matched to a gene: 2. Germline-derived CDR1 and CDR2 are PRHDT and FYEKMQ (reference sequence). CDR3 coding DNA: TGTGCCAGCAGCTTAGGGACAGGGGGATCTGAAGCTTTCTTT. As protein: CASSLGTGGSEAFF.

CDR3: CASSRADFGGWNTEAFF. The CDR3 DNA sequence: TGCGCCAGCAGTAGAGCGGACTTCGGGGGGTGGAACACTGAAGCTTTCTTT. The V call is TRBV5-1, the J call TRBJ1-1, with D maybe TRBD1 (5 bases). Germline V lookup: CDR1 SGHRS, CDR2 YFSETQ. The CDR3 has 17 residues. V was trimmed by 5 bases and J by 1 base, leaving 21 bases between them. The full variable domain, with the rest looked up from reference TRBV5-1 and TRBJ1-1, is KAGVTQTPRYLIKTRGQQVTLSCSPISGHRSVSWYQQTPGQGLQFLFEYFSETQRNKGNFPGRFSGRQFSNSRSEMNVSTLELGDSALYLCASSRADFGGWNTEAFFGQGTRLTVV.

The V call is TRBV5-4, the J call TRBJ1-2, with 7 bases aligning to TRBD1. CDR1 is SGHNT, CDR2 YYREEE, per germline (reference sequence). The junction had 1 base not matched to a gene; V was cut back by 0 bases and J by 5 bases. The length of the CDR3 is 13 residues. The DNA for the CDR3 is TGTGCCAGCAGCTTGGACAGGGGTTATGGCTACACCTTC. Residues: CASSLDRGYGYTF.

This chain uses TRBV6-5 with TRBJ1-5, with no clear D. The CDR3 has 15 amino acids. Germline values: CDR1 MNHEY, CDR2 SVGAGI. The ends were cut back, 6 bases at V and 2 bases at J, with 14 bases in the middle. The CDR3, as DNA: TGTGCCAGCAGGCGGACGGGGTTAGGCAATCAGCCCCAGCATTTT. Protein: CASRRTGLGNQPQHF.

This chain links TRBV10-3 with TRBJ2-4, with 7 bases aligning to TRBD2. Germline CDR1 reads ENHRY; CDR2 reads SYGVKD. The trim removed 2 bases at V and 0 bases at J, leaving 4 bases unmatched. The CDR3 has 16 amino acids. CDR3 sequence reads: CAISEGLAVAKNIQYF. CDR3 DNA: TGTGCCATCAGTGAGGGGCTAGCGGTAGCCAAAAACATTCAGTACTTC.

This clone was counted only a few times. V and J are TRBV19 and TRBJ1-3; the D gene is possibly TRBD1 (6 bases). The V end was cut by 10 bases, the J end by 0 bases, with 19 bases between. Germline V gene sequence: CDR1 LNHDA, CDR2 SQIVND (reference sequence). The length of the CDR3 is 16 residues. CDR3 DNA sequence: TGTGCCACCTCGGGACATCGAGGAAACTCTGGAAACACCATATATTTT. Its protein product is CATSGHRGNSGNTIYF.

This clone has a handful of counts. The V call is TRBV18, the J call TRBJ1-1; 9 bases line up with TRBD1. CDR3 size: 17 residues. With 3 bases clipped from V and 4 bases from J, the junction kept 12 bases outside the gene matches. Germline assignment: CDR1 KGHSH and CDR2 LQKENI. CDR3 sequence: CASSPGTGSLMGTEAFF. CDR3 in DNA: TGTGCCAGCTCACCCGGGACAGGGAGTCTCATGGGCACTGAAGCTTTCTTT.

This chain joins TRBV7-2 and TRBJ1-2; D not resolved. Germline CDR1 is SGHTA and CDR2 is FQGNSA. Trimming took 0 bases from V and 4 from J, leaving 9 bases between them. The CDR3 has 14 residues. The CDR3 region is CASSLAGSLYGYTF. CDR3 bases: TGTGCCAGCAGCTTAGCGGGCTCACTCTATGGCTACACCTTC.

This clone has just one count. This chain uses TRBV4-3 with TRBJ2-1, with unresolved D. CDR1 is LGHNA, CDR2 YSLEER, per germline. Trimming took 0 bases from V and 14 from J, leaving 14 bases between them. The CDR3 consists of 13 residues. The CDR3, as DNA: TGCGCCAGCAGCCAAGATCTAGAGGCTAGAAAGTTCTTC. This encodes CASSQDLEARKFF.

The chain combines TRBV7-3 with TRBJ2-3; a weak D match, TRBD2 (5 bases). Germline V gives CDR1 SGHTA, CDR2 FQGTGA. The CDR3 extends over 15 amino acids. The ends were cut back, 1 base at V and 2 bases at J, with 10 bases in the middle. The CDR3 region is CASSLRTSSTDTQYF. CDR3 DNA: TGTGCCAGCAGCTTAAGGACTTCTTCCACAGATACGCAGTATTTT.

This clone was counted only a few times. The J gene is TRBJ1-3, the V gene TRBV3-1 (or the pseudogene TRBV3-2), with D possibly TRBD1 on 6 matching bases. Germline V gene sequence: CDR1 LGHDT, CDR2 YNNKEL (reference sequence). V was shortened by 4 bases and J by 0 bases, with 13 bases between the two germline ends. The CDR3 length is 16 residues. The CDR3 is CASSPGQSLSGNTIYF. DNA for the CDR3: TGTGCCAGCAGCCCAGGACAGAGCCTCTCTGGAAACACCATATATTTT.

The count of this clone is one. The CDR3 is CASSRTGLRFQPQHF. In DNA form, the CDR3 reads TGTGCCAGTAGTAGGACAGGGTTGCGGTTTCAGCCCCAGCATTTT. This chain links TRBV19 with TRBJ1-5; 8 bases align to TRBD1. The CDR3 is made up of 15 amino acids. V shed 4 bases, J shed 6 bases, and the junction held 8 bases outside the gene matches. The germline V gene has CDR1 LNHDA and CDR2 SQIVND (reference sequence).

The chain couples TRBV11-2 to TRBJ2-7, with 8 bases identical to TRBD2. Germline CDR1 and CDR2: SGHAT and FQNNGV. Unmatched junction bases numbered 8, after V lost 3 bases and J lost 4 bases. The CDR3 runs to 15 residues. This CDR3 reads CASSFPGLDKYEQYF. DNA for the CDR3: TGTGCCAGCAGCTTCCCGGGACTAGACAAGTACGAGCAGTACTTC.

The V gene is TRBV10-3, the J gene TRBJ2-6, with TRBD2 matching over 8 bases. The CDR3 has 15 residues. Germline values: CDR1 ENHRY, CDR2 SYGVKD. In DNA form, the CDR3 reads TGTGCTCTCAGCGGGGGTGGCTCTGGGGCCAACGTCCTGACTTTC. Translated, it gives CALSGGGSGANVLTF.

The rearrangement uses TRBV20-1 and TRBJ2-1, with 10 bases lining up with TRBD1. This CDR3 spans 10 amino acids. Germline V lookup: CDR1 DFQATT, CDR2 SNEGSKA (reference sequence). Trimming removed 7 bases from V and 16 bases from J; junction bases left unmatched: 7. The DNA of the CDR3 is TGCAGTGTTAGCGGGACAGGGGTATTCTTC. Translating it yields CSVSGTGVFF.